This record looks at one T cell receptor beta chain sequence and its context. The antigen remains undetermined. RNA was extracted with the RNeasy kit, and a quantity of roughly 0.5 to 1 ug was reverse transcribed using random hexamers. The authors amplified TCR beta CDR3 across 54 Vbeta and 13 Jbeta using immunoSEQ multiplex PCR. A single record per CDR3 protein comes from TCRdb applying MiXCR to the immunoSEQ multiplex PCR reads. The table has under 250,000 distinct CDR3 sequences, about 95% seen once. Germline V gives CDR1 SGHRS, CDR2 YFSETQ. V gave up 5 bases and J gave up 2 bases, with 11 bases separating them. CDR3 size: 13 residues. The data were taken from a study of CD8 T cells in Susac syndrome. Broader study findings: Acknowledgment was made by the study that its TCR sequencing and HLA analysis involved a relatively small number of individuals.

Specimen: CD4+ T cells from PBMCs. The chain joins TRBV5-1 to TRBJ2-7; no clear D. This clonotype was obtained from a human donor with Susac syndrome. This chain's CDR3 is CASSRSRTYEQYF. In DNA, the CDR3 is TGCGCCAGCAGTCGATCACGGACCTACGAGCAGTACTTC.